The clone carrying this T cell receptor (beta chain) came up a few times. This CDR3 region has 16 residues. Germline trimming cut 0 bases from V and 3 bases from J; bases unmatched to any gene: 9. Germline V lookup: CDR1 SGDLS, CDR2 YYNGEE. There were TCR beta CDR3 regions amplified from RNA transcripts. The HTBI primer set was used in a first-round RT-PCR of the TCR CDR3. TCRdb fed the multiplex PCR reads into MiXCR, producing one record per CDR3 protein. The table includes under 400,000 distinct CDR3 sequences, around a fifth detected once. The data stem from a study of T cells in Graves' hyperthyroidism and ophthalmopathy.

The genes are TRBV9 and TRBJ2-7, with TRBD2 matching over 7 bases. The receptor was derived from a woman aged 45-65 years with Graves' hyperthyroidism. The sample consisted of blood. This CDR3 reads CASSVGPRASGYEQYF. Here the CDR3 DNA reads TGTGCCAGCAGCGTAGGGCCCCGGGCTAGCGGCTACGAGCAGTACTTC.